This TCR beta chain was sequenced for a study of T cells after yellow fever vaccination. Study outcomes and limitations: Contaminating bulk clonotypes could be abundant in FACS-sorted repertoires.

This clonotype was found a few times. Its antigen is as yet unknown. CDR1 MGHRA and CDR2 YSYEKL come from the germline V gene. V gave up 2 bases and J gave up 7 bases, with 17 bases separating them. This CDR3 contains 15 residues. TCRdb redid the calling of the 5' RACE reads with MiXCR, one entry per CDR3 protein. The table lists under 400,000 distinct CDR3 sequences, around 10% of them singletons. The chain recombines TRBV4-1 with TRBJ2-5, with a tentative D call TRBD2 (5 bases). The sequencing here drew on PBMCs, taken on the day of the first yellow fever vaccination. The sequence was collected from a man in his late teens or twenties who received the YFV17D yellow fever vaccine. Here the CDR3 reads CASSQSTPLGGTQYF. The CDR3 DNA reads TGCGCCAGCAGCCAATCGACGCCCCTCGGAGGGACCCAGTACTTC.